These 4 T cell receptor beta chains share one sample of origin, sequenced in a study of T-cell reconstitution after alpha-beta-depleted transplantation in children. Library preparation (for TCRbeta) was performed with unique molecular identifiers. One entry per CDR3 protein results from TCRdb running MiXCR on the PCR reads. The table has hundreds of thousands of distinct CDR3 sequences, roughly 13% seen once. The sequences come from PBMCs, collected before TCRalphabeta/CD19-depleted stem cell transplant. These receptors came from a girl aged 2 to 9 with congenital amegakaryocytic thrombocytopenia, due to receive a stem cell transplant.

This clonotype has a handful of counts. The chain uses TRBV7-8 and TRBJ2-7; D is perhaps TRBD2 (6 bases). Germline CDR1 SGHVS, CDR2 FQNEAQ. The CDR3 runs to 16 residues. V lost 5 bases and J lost 0, with 17 bases in between. CDR3: CASSPRTIGSSYEQYF. The DNA for the CDR3 is TGTGCCAGCAGCCCCCGCACGATCGGGAGCTCCTACGAGCAGTACTTC. Variable domain in full (rest from reference TRBV7-8 and TRBJ2-7): GAGVSQSPRYKVAKRGQDVALRCDPISGHVSLFWYQQALGQGPEFLTYFQNEAQLDKSGLPSDRFFAERPEGSVSTLKIQRTQQEDSAVYLCASSPRTIGSSYEQYFGPGTRLTVT.

The chain has TRBV29-1 and TRBJ2-5; the match to TRBD1 covers 7 bases. This CDR3 has 18 amino acids. The J segment lost 1 base and the V segment lost 7 bases, leaving 21 bases of the junction unmatched. From germline, CDR1 is SQVTM and CDR2 ANQGSEA. Written as DNA, the CDR3 is TGCAGCGCCCAAACGACAGGTCGGGACAGCTACTTCCAAGAGACCCAGTACTTC. This gives the protein CSAQTTGRDSYFQETQYF.

In nucleotides, the CDR3 is TGTGCCAGCGGCCGGGAGGGCCGGGCCTACAATGAGCAGTTCTTC. Residues: CASGREGRAYNEQFF. The rearrangement uses TRBV7-3 and TRBJ2-1; 8 nucleotides align to TRBD2. The trim removed 8 bases at V and 2 bases at J, leaving 8 bases unmatched. Germline assignment: CDR1 SGHTA and CDR2 FQGTGA. The CDR3 consists of 15 residues. Full variable domain (remainder filled in from reference TRBV7-3 and TRBJ2-1): GAGVSQTPSNKVTEKGKYVELRCDPISGHTALYWYRQSLGQGPEFLIYFQGTGAADDSGLPNDRFFAVRPEGSVSTLKIQRTERGDSAVYLCASGREGRAYNEQFFGPGTRLTVL.

This clonotype was seen a handful of times. The V call is TRBV2, the J call TRBJ2-1; unclear D gene. The CDR3 is made up of 16 amino acids. CDR1 and CDR2 from the germline V gene are SNHLY and FYNNEI. V gave up 6 bases and J gave up 2 bases, with 17 bases separating them. Written as DNA, the CDR3 is TGTGCCAGCAGCCGGCAGGTGACTTCGCCCTACAATGAGCAGTTCTTC. Translation gives CASSRQVTSPYNEQFF.